This T cell receptor beta chain was captured by sequencing in a study of T-cell reconstitution after alpha-beta-depleted transplantation in children. Preparing the TCRbeta library involved the use of unique molecular identifiers. TCRdb reprocessed the PCR reads via MiXCR and lists one record per CDR3 protein. Among roughly 500,000 distinct CDR3 sequences listed, around 12% were seen once. The germline CDR1 and CDR2 sequences are DFQATT and SNEGSKA (reference sequence). The CDR3 consists of 15 residues. Between the trimmed V and J ends, which lost 3 bases and 2 bases, there was a span of 14 bases. This clonotype has a count of ten or more.

This sequence was found in a human donor who donated a stem cell graft to a child with combined immunodeficiency. This rearrangement joins TRBV20-1 to TRBJ1-3; D possibly corresponds to TRBD1 (6 bases). Sample: PBMCs from the stem cell graft donor, taken from the stem cell graft. The chain's CDR3 is CSASEGAGAGNTIYF. The CDR3 nucleotides are TGCAGTGCTAGTGAGGGCGCAGGGGCTGGAAACACCATATATTTT.